This T cell receptor beta chain was captured by sequencing in a study of blood T cell repertoires in COVID-19. In the study overall: Material from acute and convalescent COVID-19 was sourced from the United States, Italy and Spain.

Here immunoSEQ multiplex PCR was the method, and the copy in TCRdb shows in-frame clones only, minus some. The sample yields around 290,000 clones, less than 90% seen once. Looked up from germline, CDR1 is GTSNPN and CDR2 is SVGIG (reference sequence). This CDR3 contains 14 residues. After removal of 3 bases from V and 4 bases from J, the junction contained 9 bases not matched to a gene. The chain carries TRBV30 and TRBJ2-7, with 7 positions matching TRBD1. The TCR comes from a woman aged 70-85 years with COVID-19, enrolled during active disease. Sequencing was carried out using peripheral blood. CDR3 region: CAWRGQLITYEQYF. The CDR3 DNA reads as TGTGCCTGGAGGGGACAGCTGATCACGTACGAGCAGTACTTC.